This record looks at one T cell receptor (beta chain) sequence and its context. The CDR3 has 15 amino acids. From germline, CDR1 is SGHVS and CDR2 FNYEAQ. Trimming removed 5 bases at V and 3 bases at J, with 16 bases between. The data belong to a study of blood T cell repertoires in COVID-19. The assay was immunoSEQ multiplex PCR, and TCRdb's table has in-frame clones only and misses some. The data show fewer than 150,000 clones, over 70% seen once. The sequenced sample was peripheral blood. This receptor was taken from a man aged 80 or over with acute or convalescent COVID-19. J is TRBJ2-5 and V is TRBV7-6; possible D gene TRBD1, 6 bases. This chain's CDR3 is CASSHYSGTKETQYF. The CDR3 coding sequence is TGTGCCAGCAGCCACTACTCCGGGACAAAAGAGACCCAGTACTTC.